This T cell receptor beta chain originates from a study of shared clonotypes between healthy human individuals. Study-wide results and limits: Only blood was sampled, and tissue TCR repertoires likely differ from blood ones. Among donors, sharing of clonotypes was expected to be affected by sequencing depth.

Points on this clone: As yet, its antigen is unknown.

The CDR3 contains 13 residues. Trimming stripped 5 bases from V and 1 base from J, with 7 bases between. CDR1 SGHVS and CDR2 FQNEAQ come from the germline V gene. The naive CD8 fraction comprised CD45RO-negative cells positively selected for CCR7 and excluded terminally differentiated effector memory CD45RA+ cells. The data were produced by immunoSEQ multiplex PCR, yet TCRdb's version contains in-frame clones alone and is incomplete. Of approximately 720,000 clones listed, roughly 94% were seen once; the top ten hold nearly 25%. The sequence came from a man younger than 40 in good health. The V and J genes are TRBV7-8 and TRBJ2-3; the D is unclear. Material: naive CD8+ T cells sorted from blood. The CDR3 loop is CASSLIGTDTQYF. The DNA for the CDR3 is TGTGCCAGCAGCCTCATTGGCACAGATACGCAGTATTTT.